This T cell receptor (beta chain) is drawn from a study of OX40 agonist ivuxolimab in advanced cancers. Looking at the study overall: Recorded diagnoses for dose-escalation patients were hepatocellular carcinoma, melanoma, renal cell or head and neck cancer.

Clones were read by immunoSEQ multiplex PCR, and TCRdb kept only the in-frame ones, dropping some. The table shows 45,000 to 50,000 clones, with roughly 88% occurring only once. Points on this clone: What it recognizes is unknown.

V shed 2 bases and J shed 0 bases, with 11 bases lying between them. Germline values: CDR1 SNHLY, CDR2 FYNNEI. The CDR3 totals 16 residues. General observations from the study: On average, a greater number of expanded clones characterised CD8+ T cells relative to CD4+.

This receptor was obtained from an adult with an advanced solid tumor such as melanoma, head and neck, liver or kidney cancer. This chain connects TRBV2 to TRBJ1-5, with D perhaps TRBD1 (5 bases). The sample here was CD4+ or CD8+ T cells sorted from blood, taken in a trial of the OX40 agonist ivuxolimab. The CDR3 DNA follows: TGTGCCAGCAGTGAATGGGGCCGTCGTAGCAATCAGCCCCAGCATTTT. Its translation is CASSEWGRRSNQPQHF.